These 17 T cell receptor beta chains were sequenced from one sample in a study of cytomegalovirus exposure and HLA in healthy donors. It was with 60 Vbeta and 13 Jbeta primers that the PCR ran. Here immunoSEQ multiplex PCR was the method, and the copy in TCRdb shows in-frame clones only, minus some. Here the sample spans 130,000 or so clones, roughly 76% being singletons. Sequencing used PBMCs. Every receptor here comes from a female donor in good health and CMV-seronegative.

The genes are TRBV5-6 and TRBJ2-7; 7 bases fit TRBD2. V shed 0 bases and J 4 bases; nucleotides not matched to a gene: 1. CDR3 length equals 13 residues. Germline assignment: CDR1 SGHDT and CDR2 YYEEEE. The CDR3 loop reads CASSLGGGYEQYF. DNA of the CDR3: TGTGCCAGCAGCTTGGGGGGGGGATACGAGCAGTACTTC.

The rearrangement uses TRBV11-1 and TRBJ1-1; D possibly corresponds to TRBD1 (6 bases). Germline CDR1 SGHAT, CDR2 FQDESV (reference sequence). Trimming took off 3 bases at V and 4 bases at J, with 6 bases between the two ends. The CDR3 is 12 amino acids. The CDR3 reads CASSFRGTEAFF. CDR3 coding DNA: TGTGCCAGCAGCTTCAGGGGCACTGAAGCTTTCTTT.

The gene calls are TRBV21-1 and TRBJ2-1; the D call of TRBD2 is as the table states it, not checked on the DNA. TRBV21-1 is recorded as a pseudogene. This CDR3 is built from 21 residues. The CDR3 sequence is CASSKVTRRLAGFLDVHEQFF. In DNA, the CDR3 is TGTGCCAGCAGCAAAGTGACTCGGAGACTAGCGGGATTTTTGGATGTTCATGAGCAGTTCTTC.

This sequence joins TRBV29-1 and TRBJ2-5; no definite D call. The germline gives CDR1 SQVTM, CDR2 ANQGSEA. With 2 bases removed from V and 0 bases from J, the gap between germline ends came to 4 bases. The CDR3 spans 12 residues. CDR3 in amino acids: CSVENYQETQYF. The CDR3 DNA is TGCAGCGTTGAAAACTACCAAGAGACCCAGTACTTC.

The chain combines TRBV25-1 with TRBJ2-7; the D gene is possibly TRBD2 (5 bases). The germline CDR1 and CDR2 sequences are MGHDK and SYGVNS. With 7 bases removed from V and 3 bases from J, the gap between germline ends came to 19 bases. The CDR3 length is 15 residues. CDR3 coding DNA: TGTGCCAGCACTGACGGAGGATCAACTAACTACGAGCAGTACTTC. This encodes CASTDGGSTNYEQYF.

J is TRBJ2-1 and V is TRBV27; a weak D match, TRBD2 (6 bases). V was clipped by 9 bases and J by 0 bases, with 18 bases between them. The CDR3 sequence is 16 residues long. Germline assignment: CDR1 MNHEY and CDR2 SMNVEV (reference sequence). CDR3 nucleotide sequence: TGTGCCAGTCTTCGGGGGAACCCTGGCTCCTACAATGAGCAGTTCTTC. As protein: CASLRGNPGSYNEQFF.

The V call is TRBV5-1, the J call TRBJ1-2, with D possibly TRBD1 on 6 matching bases. Germline assignment: CDR1 SGHRS and CDR2 YFSETQ. This CDR3 is 16 amino acids long. V was trimmed by 4 bases and J by 0 bases, leaving 16 bases between them. The CDR3 nucleotides are TGCGCCAGCAGCGCAGATACAGGGTCTGCTAACTATGGCTACACCTTC. This sequence encodes CASSADTGSANYGYTF.

The chain joins TRBV28 to TRBJ2-3, with 7 bases matching TRBD2. CDR3 length equals 18 residues. Per germline, CDR1 MDHEN and CDR2 SYDVKM. V trimming: 3 bases; J trimming: 2 bases; junction bases outside the gene matches: 14. The chain's CDR3 is CASSFLLSGGHSTDTQYF. CDR3 nucleotide sequence: TGTGCCAGCAGTTTTCTTTTGTCGGGGGGTCATTCCACAGATACGCAGTATTTT.

The rearrangement links TRBV5-4 to TRBJ2-7, with 10 bases that match TRBD1. This CDR3 contains 15 residues. V was pared by 4 bases and J by 3 bases, with 7 bases of the junction left unmatched. Germline loops: CDR1 SGHNT, CDR2 YYREEE (reference sequence). This CDR3 reads CASSEGQGRNYEQYF. The CDR3 nucleotides read TGTGCCAGCAGCGAGGGACAGGGGAGAAACTACGAGCAGTACTTC.

This chain links TRBV6-4 with TRBJ1-5; D gene unclear. Looked up from germline, CDR1 is MRHNA and CDR2 is SNTAGT. This CDR3 is built from 18 residues. The V gene lost 2 bases and the J gene lost 5 bases, with 22 bases spanning the gap. CDR3 bases: TGTGCCAGCAGTGACCCTGCGTGCGGGCAGTTAATTGATCAGCCCCAGCATTTT. This codes for CASSDPACGQLIDQPQHF.

The rearrangement joins TRBV9 to TRBJ1-1; 7 bases line up with TRBD1. This CDR3 is 13 amino acids long. V gave up 3 bases and J gave up 7 bases; unmatched junction bases: 6. Germline-derived CDR1 and CDR2 are SGDLS and YYNGEE. In DNA form, the CDR3 reads TGTGCCAGCAGCGAGGCCAGGGGGGTTGAAGCTTTCTTT. The encoded protein is CASSEARGVEAFF.

This clone was counted a single time. The chain joins TRBV6-1 to TRBJ2-7; D unresolved. Germline V CDR1 and CDR2: MNHNS, SASEGT. The CDR3 totals 10 residues. The V end lost 4 bases, the J end lost 9 bases, and 7 bases lay between the germline ends. CDR3 protein: CASSVAGQYF. CDR3 nucleotides: TGTGCCAGCAGTGTAGCCGGGCAGTACTTC.

The chain links TRBV5-1 to TRBJ2-3, with 11 bases matching TRBD1. The CDR3 is 18 amino acids. Germline V gene data show CDR1 as SGHRS and CDR2 as YFSETQ. Trimming took 4 bases from V and 6 from J; bases not matched to a gene: 16. CDR3: CASSRKVSDRGRVDTQYF. The CDR3 DNA sequence: TGCGCCAGCAGCCGTAAAGTTTCGGACAGGGGGCGCGTGGATACGCAGTATTTT.

Here the CDR3 reads CASSDRPDTYEQYF. DNA for the CDR3: TGCGCCAGCTCGGACAGACCTGACACCTACGAGCAGTACTTC. J is TRBJ2-7 and V is TRBV10-1; TRBD1 might be the D (6 bases). Trimming took off 8 bases at V and 2 bases at J, with 16 bases between the two ends. CDR1 is WNHNN and CDR2 is SYGVQD in the germline V gene (reference sequence). The CDR3 is 14 residues long.

The chain recombines TRBV7-3 with TRBJ1-1, with unresolved D. V lost 1 base and J lost 5, with 26 bases in between. The CDR3 is made up of 19 amino acids. Germline V gives CDR1 SGHTA, CDR2 FQGTGA. The CDR3 region is CASSLIGLESTGIGTEAFF. The CDR3 nucleotides read TGTGCCAGCAGCTTAATAGGTTTAGAAAGTACGGGGATCGGAACTGAAGCTTTCTTT.

The chain has TRBV6-6 and TRBJ2-1; 7 bases line up with TRBD1. V shed 7 bases, J shed 3 bases, and the junction held 6 bases outside the gene matches. Germline V CDR1 and CDR2: MNHNY, SVGAGI (reference sequence). The CDR3 contains 14 residues. CDR3 sequence reads: CASTEDRSYNEQFF. CDR3 nucleotides: TGTGCCAGCACGGAGGACAGGAGCTACAATGAGCAGTTCTTC.

The chain is built from TRBV18 and TRBJ1-5, with no clear D. The germline CDR1 and CDR2 sequences are KGHSH and LQKENI. The CDR3 consists of 15 residues. The germline V and J ends were trimmed by 1 base and 0 bases, with 7 bases remaining between them. CDR3 DNA: TGTGCCAGCTCACCACTCGGGTTTAGCAATCAGCCCCAGCATTTT. It is translated as CASSPLGFSNQPQHF.